One sample yielded the 28 T cell receptor beta chains listed below, sequenced in a study of T cells in Graves' hyperthyroidism and ophthalmopathy. Using RNA transcripts as the source, TCR beta CDR3 regions were amplified. TCR CDR3 regions were first amplified by RT-PCR with HTBI primers. TCRdb re-called the multiplex PCR reads through MiXCR, storing one row per CDR3 protein. Seen here are hundreds of thousands of distinct CDR3 sequences, 16% observed once, and the top ten hold 15% to 20%. Source material: blood. Receptor source: a woman aged 18-35 years with Graves' hyperthyroidism.

In this sample, this clonotype turned up many times. The genes are TRBV10-3 and TRBJ1-1, with D perhaps matching TRBD1 (6 bases). The ends were cut back, 2 bases at V and 10 bases at J, with 17 bases in the middle. Germline-derived CDR1 and CDR2 are ENHRY and SYGVKD. The CDR3 totals 14 residues. Here the CDR3 DNA reads TGTGCCATCAGTGAGCCGGATACAGGGAGGCCAGCTTTCTTT. Its protein is CAISEPDTGRPAFF.

This clonotype was detected only a few times. The germline gene is not matched at one end of the junction; a read error may be the cause. The chain couples TRBV24-1 to TRBJ1-6, with TRBD1 as a possible D gene (6 bases). CDR3 length equals 16 residues. Per germline, CDR1 KGHDR and CDR2 SFDVKD. In DNA, the CDR3 is TGTGCCACCGGTGATTCCAAGGCGGGGACACATTCACCCCTCCACTTT. As protein: CATGDSKAGTHSPLHF.

To note about this clonotype: Given a much more abundant clone one base away, this may be a read error. This rearrangement joins TRBV5-1 to TRBJ2-7, with a weak D call TRBD1 (6 bases). CDR3 length: 15 amino acids. V was trimmed by 1 base and J by 3 bases, leaving 14 bases between them. CDR1 is SGHRS, CDR2 YFSETQ, per germline. The CDR3 DNA reads as TGCGCCAGCAGCTTGAACCGGGCGACAGGCTACGAGCAGTACTTC. It translates to CASSLNRATGYEQYF.

In its sample, this clonotype was seen a few times. V gene TRBV10-2 combines with J gene TRBJ2-7, with 7 bases fitting TRBD2. The CDR3 is 13 residues long. With 10 bases clipped from V and 5 bases from J, the junction kept 11 bases outside the gene matches. Germline-derived CDR1 and CDR2 are WSHSY and SAAADI. The CDR3: CATAGVGPHEQYF. In nucleotides, the CDR3 is TGCGCCACTGCGGGAGTAGGTCCCCACGAGCAGTACTTC.

This clonotype was seen only a few times. The chain recombines TRBV6-2 or TRBV6-3 with TRBJ2-1; 11 bases are shared with TRBD1. Germline CDR1 is MNHEY and CDR2 is SVGEGT. V lost 1 base and J lost 8; bases outside the gene matches: 1. This CDR3 has 14 amino acids. The CDR3 DNA reads as TGTGCCAGCAGTTACTTGGGACAGGGGGATGAGCAGTTCTTC. Amino acids: CASSYLGQGDEQFF.

Only one count was recorded for this clonotype. The chain carries TRBV24-1 and TRBJ2-1; D call uncertain. This CDR3 spans 11 amino acids. Trimming took off 7 bases at V and 8 bases at J, with 8 bases between the two ends. Per germline, CDR1 KGHDR and CDR2 SFDVKD. The CDR3 region has the DNA TGTGCCACCAGACCCCCCCATGAGCAGTTCTTC. Encoded protein: CATRPPHEQFF.

In its sample, this clonotype was seen many times. CDR3 sequence reads: CAWSVSLNTEAFF. The CDR3 nucleotides read TGTGCCTGGAGTGTATCCCTGAACACTGAAGCTTTCTTT. J is TRBJ1-1 and V is TRBV30; no definite D call. This CDR3 comprises 13 residues. Germline V CDR1 and CDR2: GTSNPN, SVGIG (reference sequence). V was trimmed by 0 bases and J by 0 bases, leaving 5 bases between them.

This clonotype was detected many times. This chain links TRBV5-5 with TRBJ2-3; TRBD2 matches at 15 bases. V was pared by 0 bases and J by 4 bases, with 9 bases of the junction left unmatched. Germline V CDR1 and CDR2: SGHKS, YYEKEE (reference sequence). This CDR3 has 19 residues. CDR3 in DNA: TGTGCCAGCAGCTTGGCCCCGGGACTAGCGGGGGGACCTTCAGATACGCAGTATTTT. Protein product: CASSLAPGLAGGPSDTQYF.

This clonotype was counted a single time. This chain uses TRBV19 with TRBJ2-5; D gene ambiguous. CDR3 size: 14 residues. V was trimmed by 1 base and J by 5 bases, leaving 11 bases between them. The germline V gene encodes CDR1 LNHDA and CDR2 SQIVND (reference sequence). CDR3 amino acids: CASSIAGPIETQYF. DNA of the CDR3: TGTGCCAGTAGTATAGCCGGACCTATCGAGACCCAGTACTTC.

This clonotype was observed at least ten times. The genes are TRBV12-3 or TRBV12-4 and TRBJ1-2; TRBD1 agrees at 8 bases. V trimming: 1 base; J trimming: 7 bases; junction bases outside the gene matches: 8. The CDR3 has 15 residues. The CDR3 DNA sequence: TGTGCCAGCAGTTTAGGGCCAGGGGGCTTACGTGGCTACACCTTC. Translated: CASSLGPGGLRGYTF.

This chain joins TRBV7-6 and TRBJ2-5; possible D gene TRBD2, 5 bases. The CDR3 is 15 residues long. Germline-derived CDR1 and CDR2 are SGHVS and FNYEAQ. Trimming removed 8 bases from V and 5 bases from J, with 21 bases in between. The CDR3 nucleotides read TGTGCCAGCCTAGGCGGGCCAAACACGGAGGAGACCCAGTACTTC. As protein: CASLGGPNTEETQYF. The whole variable domain, filled in from reference TRBV7-6 and TRBJ2-5, reads GAGVSQSPRYKVTKRGQDVALRCDPISGHVSLYWYRQALGQGPEFLTYFNYEAQQDKSGLPNDRFSAERPEGSISTLTIQRTEQRDSAMYRCASLGGPNTEETQYFGPGTRLLVL.

The sample holds many counts of this clonotype. The chain links TRBV12-3 or TRBV12-4 to TRBJ2-1, with D perhaps given as TRBD1 or TRBD2 (5 bases each). V was pared by 6 bases and J by 10 bases, with 13 bases between. The CDR3 loop spans 12 amino acids. The CDR3 DNA sequence: TGTGCCAGCAGGGGGGAACTACCAGAGCAGTTCTTC. Residues: CASRGELPEQFF.

This clonotype was counted a few times. The gene calls are TRBV14 and TRBJ2-1; 10 bases are a match to TRBD1. Unmatched junction bases numbered 7, after V lost 6 bases and J lost 5 bases. Germline V gene sequence: CDR1 SGHDN, CDR2 FVKESK. This CDR3 contains 15 residues. The CDR3: CASRKGTGDHNEQFF. In DNA form, the CDR3 reads TGTGCCAGCAGGAAAGGGACAGGGGACCACAATGAGCAGTTCTTC.

This clonotype was observed many times. The rearrangement uses TRBV5-1 and TRBJ2-7, with D uncertain. The CDR3 loop spans 14 amino acids. Germline lookup yields CDR1 SGHRS and CDR2 YFSETQ. The ends were cut back, 0 bases at V and 3 bases at J, with 10 bases in the middle. DNA of the CDR3: TGCGCCAGCAGCTTGGAACAAGTAGTCTACGAGCAGTACTTC. As protein: CASSLEQVVYEQYF.

The chain links TRBV7-9 to TRBJ2-7; tentative D call: TRBD2 (5 bases). The CDR3 covers 14 residues. CDR1 and CDR2 from the germline V gene are SEHNR and FQNEAQ (reference sequence). V was cut by 5 bases and J by 6 bases, with 17 bases left in between. The CDR3 is CASSLGEAGLEQYF. The CDR3 DNA is TGTGCCAGCAGCCTCGGTGAGGCAGGACTCGAGCAGTACTTC.

As concerns this clonotype: The conserved phenylalanine or tryptophan is not found at the CDR3 terminus, so this likely reflects a read error. The rearrangement uses TRBV28 and TRBJ2-2; a possible D gene is TRBD1 (5 bases). The CDR3 length is 14 residues. V was shortened by 8 bases and J by 4 bases, with 14 bases between the two germline ends. Per germline, CDR1 MDHEN and CDR2 SYDVKM. CDR3 region: CASCYDRFTGELFY. CDR3 nucleotides: TGTGCCAGCTGTTACGACAGATTCACCGGGGAGCTGTTTTAT.

In this sample, this clonotype turned up many times. This chain links TRBV28 with TRBJ1-2, with D possibly being TRBD1 (6 bases). The CDR3 spans 13 residues. Germline assignment: CDR1 MDHEN and CDR2 SYDVKM. V was trimmed by 3 bases and J by 6 bases, leaving 11 bases between them. CDR3 sequence reads: CASSLVQGDGYTF. The CDR3 bases are TGTGCCAGCAGTTTGGTACAGGGCGATGGCTACACCTTC.

The rearrangement links TRBV6-1 to TRBJ2-2; unclear D gene. There are 13 residues in the CDR3. V was trimmed by 2 bases and J by 4 bases, leaving 5 bases between them. Per germline, CDR1 MNHNS and CDR2 SASEGT. The DNA for the CDR3 is TGTGCCAGCAGTGAACTAGGCACCGGGGAGCTGTTTTTT. It is translated as CASSELGTGELFF.

In its sample, this clonotype was seen many times. The rearrangement uses TRBV7-9 and TRBJ1-2; no clear D. Per the germline V gene, CDR1 is SEHNR and CDR2 is FQNEAQ (reference sequence). The CDR3 totals 12 residues. The V and J ends lost 1 base and 8 bases respectively, with 8 bases between them. The CDR3 DNA reads as TGTGCCAGCAGCTTAGAGGGTGAAGGCTACACCTTC. The encoded protein is CASSLEGEGYTF.

This clonotype was seen more than once but under ten times. The rearrangement links TRBV20-1 to TRBJ2-7; the D gene is possibly TRBD1 (5 bases). The germline V and J ends were trimmed by 5 bases and 0 bases, with 14 bases remaining between them. CDR3 length: 14 residues. CDR1 DFQATT and CDR2 SNEGSKA come from the germline V gene (reference sequence). The CDR3 sequence is CSASGPTISYEQYF. CDR3 in DNA: TGCAGTGCTTCAGGGCCTACTATCTCCTACGAGCAGTACTTC.

The rearrangement links TRBV11-2 to TRBJ1-2; D is unclear. V lost 3 bases to trimming and J lost 3 bases, with 5 bases between them. Germline V gives CDR1 SGHAT, CDR2 FQNNGV. The CDR3 sequence is 12 residues long. This chain's CDR3 is CASSFDDYGYTF. Written as DNA, the CDR3 is TGTGCCAGCAGCTTCGATGACTATGGCTACACCTTC.

This clonotype has a count of ten or more. The chain uses TRBV13 and TRBJ2-1; no definite D call. V was shortened by 5 bases and J by 8 bases, with 13 bases between the two germline ends. The CDR3 runs to 13 residues. Germline assignment: CDR1 PRHDT and CDR2 FYEKMQ (reference sequence). Written as DNA, the CDR3 is TGTGCCAGCAGCCCTCTAGTGGCCGATGAGCAGTTCTTC. Translated, it gives CASSPLVADEQFF. Drawing the rest from reference TRBV13 and TRBJ2-1, the complete variable domain is AAGVIQSPRHLIKEKRETATLKCYPIPRHDTVYWYQQGPGQDPQFLISFYEKMQSDKGSIPDRFSAQQFSDYHSELNMSSLELGDSALYFCASSPLVADEQFFGPGTRLTVL.

This clonotype has only a few counts. The genes are TRBV27 and TRBJ2-7; unclear D gene. Germline V lookup: CDR1 MNHEY, CDR2 SMNVEV (reference sequence). The CDR3 spans 13 residues. Trimming took off 3 bases at V and 2 bases at J, with 8 bases between the two ends. DNA of the CDR3: TGTGCCAGCAGTTTGGCTCATGCCTACGAGCAGTACTTC. Its translation is CASSLAHAYEQYF.

The chain combines TRBV30 with TRBJ1-1; 7 bases fit TRBD1. V was clipped by 0 bases and J by 3 bases; unmatched bases: 7. From germline, CDR1 is GTSNPN and CDR2 SVGIG (reference sequence). CDR3 length: 15 amino acids. In nucleotides, the CDR3 is TGTGCCTGGAGTGTACGGCGAGGGGGCCACACTGAAGCTTTCTTT. Amino acid sequence: CAWSVRRGGHTEAFF.

The CDR3 DNA reads as TGTGCCAGCAACCCACCCTCGGAATACGAGCAGTACTTC. Translation gives CASNPPSEYEQYF. V gene TRBV7-2 combines with J gene TRBJ2-7, with D uncertain. Trimming took 7 bases from V and 4 from J, leaving 14 bases between them. The CDR3 contains 13 residues. CDR1 SGHTA and CDR2 FQGNSA come from the germline V gene.

The chain carries TRBV5-1 and TRBJ2-5; 8 bases align to TRBD1. This CDR3 contains 16 residues. The ends lost 1 base at V and 7 bases at J; junction bases unmatched: 12. Germline V gene lookup returns CDR1 SGHRS and CDR2 YFSETQ. The CDR3 sequence: CASSLSRPGGAGTQYF. The CDR3 nucleotides are TGCGCCAGCAGCTTGTCGAGGCCAGGGGGCGCGGGGACCCAGTACTTC.

The table lists this clonotype with a count of one. At one of its ends the junction is not consistent with the germline gene, which may arise from a read error. V and J are TRBV5-5 and TRBJ1-6; 7 nucleotides match TRBD1. The CDR3 is 17 amino acids. The germline gives CDR1 SGHKS, CDR2 YYEKEE (reference sequence). The CDR3 reads CASSRGQPSSYNSPLHF. CDR3 nucleotide sequence: TGCGCCAGCAGCCGGGGACAGCCGAGCTCCTATAATTCACCCCTCCACTTT.

The chain recombines TRBV4-3 with TRBJ2-7, with D perhaps TRBD1 (5 bases). The CDR3 loop spans 14 amino acids. V lost 0 bases and J lost 6, with 12 bases in between. The germline gives CDR1 LGHNA, CDR2 YSLEER. CDR3 nucleotide sequence: TGCGCCAGCAGCCAAGAGAGGATAAGGGGCGAGCAGTACTTC. Translation: CASSQERIRGEQYF.